The clone carrying this TCR beta chain turned up a few times. What it recognizes is unknown. This sample was included in a study of blood T cells in healthy people across ages. Study-level points and caveats: Roughly linear age-related decline in beta diversity appeared, significant by age about 40.

A sample-barcoded 5' primer and a J-beta primer mix were used in a second PCR of roughly 6 to 12 cycles. The template-switch adaptor, which had 12 random nucleotides, put a tag on each cDNA molecule. TCRdb called the 5' RACE reads again in MiXCR, with one record for every CDR3 protein. Seen here are approximately 800,000 distinct CDR3 sequences, 35% to 40% observed once, and the top ten hold over 10%. Looked up from germline, CDR1 is LNHNV and CDR2 is YYDKDF (reference sequence). The CDR3 runs to 16 residues. Deletions cut 0 bases from V and 0 bases from J, with 9 bases between. Researchers report isolating at least 6.5 million PBMCs per sample. Each sample provided at least 5.5 micrograms of extracted total RNA.

The sequence came from a man aged 18 to 30 in good health. Specimen: blood. The J gene is TRBJ2-1, the V gene TRBV15; D is ambiguous. In nucleotides, the CDR3 is TGTGCCACCAGCAGAGAGCGGTTACCCTCCTACAATGAGCAGTTCTTC. Its protein product is CATSRERLPSYNEQFF.